A single sample is the source of the 5 T cell receptor beta chains below, sequenced in a study of T cell responses to AZD1222 COVID-19 vaccine. The protocol was immunoSEQ multiplex PCR, while the TCRdb copy is restricted to in-frame clones and leaves out a portion. The repertoire consists of 90,000 to 150,000 clones, with 75% to 90% occurring once and the leading ten covering 9.4%. Sequences were derived from peripheral blood, sampled on day 0 of AZD1222 vaccination. All receptors derive from an adult in good health.

CDR3 coding DNA: TGTGCCAGCAGCTTGGCCCTGACAAACTATGGCTACACCTTC. It translates to CASSLALTNYGYTF. This chain uses TRBV5-4 with TRBJ1-2; D not certain. Germline V gene lookup returns CDR1 SGHNT and CDR2 YYREEE (reference sequence). The CDR3 spans 14 residues. V lost 0 bases, J lost 2 bases, and 8 bases lay in between.

This chain uses TRBV6-1 with TRBJ2-1; 9 nucleotides agree with TRBD2. This CDR3 has 16 residues. CDR1 MNHNS and CDR2 SASEGT come from the germline V gene. V gave up 2 bases and J gave up 4 bases; unmatched junction bases: 6. CDR3 region: CASSELSGRVYNEQFF. The CDR3 nucleotides are TGTGCCAGCAGTGAACTTAGCGGGAGAGTTTACAATGAGCAGTTCTTC.

The gene calls are TRBV7-9 and TRBJ1-2, with D possibly matching TRBD1 (5 bases). Germline values: CDR1 SEHNR, CDR2 FQNEAQ (reference sequence). With 2 bases removed from V and 5 bases from J, the gap between germline ends came to 15 bases. The CDR3 is 15 residues long. CDR3 DNA: TGTGCCAGCAGCTTAAAAAGGGACGGACCATATGGCTACACCTTC. Its protein is CASSLKRDGPYGYTF.

J is TRBJ2-1 and V is TRBV19; D not resolved. The CDR3 runs to 13 residues. Trimming stripped 3 bases from V and 7 bases from J, with 10 bases between. Germline V lookup: CDR1 LNHDA, CDR2 SQIVND (reference sequence). The CDR3 protein is CASSISQANEQFF. DNA for the CDR3: TGTGCCAGTAGTATTAGTCAGGCTAATGAGCAGTTCTTC.

The chain recombines TRBV2 with TRBJ2-7; 7 bases agree with TRBD2. The CDR3 contains 13 residues. CDR1 SNHLY and CDR2 FYNNEI come from the germline V gene. The junction had 9 bases not matched to a gene; V was cut back by 6 bases and J by 7 bases. CDR3 nucleotides: TGTGCCAGCAGCCCCCGTTGGGAGGGGGAGCAGTACTTC. Translation gives CASSPRWEGEQYF.